Following are 29 T cell receptor beta chains from one sample sequenced in a study of T cell changes during pregnancy in multiple sclerosis. TCRdb's copy holds only in-frame clones and misses some; the assay was immunoSEQ multiplex PCR. The repertoire holds fewer than 110,000 clones, with 85% to 95% as singletons. The specimen comprised peripheral blood, sampled in the third trimester of pregnancy. Source of these receptors: a female donor in good health, enrolled as a control in a pregnancy study.

The CDR3 bases are TGTGCCAGTAGTATAGGTGGAACAGTAGCCAAAAACATTCAGTACTTC. Its translation is CASSIGGTVAKNIQYF. The J gene is TRBJ2-4, the V gene TRBV19; D unresolved. CDR1 is LNHDA and CDR2 is SQIVND in the germline V gene (reference sequence). The V gene lost 1 base and the J gene lost 0 bases, with 10 bases spanning the gap. CDR3 length: 16 residues.

This clone has more than one count but fewer than ten. The chain uses TRBV14 and TRBJ1-6; TRBD1 agrees at 11 bases. The V and J ends lost 2 bases and 8 bases, in that order; junction bases with no gene match: 8. Germline V CDR1 and CDR2: SGHDN, FVKESK. The CDR3 spans 17 residues. The CDR3 nucleotides read TGTGCCAGCAGCCAACTTCCCGGGACAGGGGGAGATTCACCCCTCCACTTT. Translated, it gives CASSQLPGTGGDSPLHF.

For the CDR3, the DNA is TGTGCCAGCAGCTTCGGACAGACAAGGGGGACTGAAGCTTTCTTT. Protein product: CASSFGQTRGTEAFF. The chain employs TRBV7-2 and TRBJ1-1, with TRBD1 as a possible D gene (6 bases). The CDR3 contains 15 residues. Trimming cost V 3 bases and J 5 bases, with 16 bases left between them. Germline assignment: CDR1 SGHTA and CDR2 FQGNSA. Full variable domain (outside the CDR3, taken from reference TRBV7-2 and TRBJ1-1): GAGVSQSPSNKVTEKGKDVELRCDPISGHTALYWYRQSLGQGLEFLIYFQGNSAPDKSGLPSDRFSAERTGGSVSTLTIQRTQQEDSAVYLCASSFGQTRGTEAFFGQGTRLTVV.

The chain couples TRBV27 to TRBJ1-3; a possible D gene is TRBD1 (6 bases). CDR1 and CDR2 (germline): MNHEY, SMNVEV (reference sequence). The CDR3 covers 15 residues. The ends were cut back, 6 bases at V and 0 bases at J, with 12 bases in the middle. CDR3 region: CASSPGVSSGNTIYF. For the CDR3, the DNA is TGTGCCAGCAGCCCAGGGGTTAGCTCTGGAAACACCATATATTTT.

This clone was detected only once. The rearrangement uses TRBV19 and TRBJ2-1; 10 bases line up with TRBD1. Germline CDR1 reads LNHDA; CDR2 reads SQIVND (reference sequence). There are 20 residues in the CDR3. With 5 bases clipped from V and 0 bases from J, the junction kept 16 bases outside the gene matches. The DNA for the CDR3 is TGTGCCAGTAGTGCAAACCGGGACAGGGGTTTTCAGGGCTCCTACAATGAGCAGTTCTTC. Its protein product is CASSANRDRGFQGSYNEQFF. The whole variable domain, remainder taken from reference TRBV19 and TRBJ2-1, is DGGITQSPKYLFRKEGQNVTLSCEQNLNHDAMYWYRQDPGQGLRLIYYSQIVNDFQKGDIAEGYSVSREKKESFPLTVTSAQKNPTAFYLCASSANRDRGFQGSYNEQFFGPGTRLTVL.

This clone occurred once. The CDR3: CASSETRDNFLYGYTF. CDR3 DNA sequence: TGTGCCAGCAGTGAGACCCGGGACAATTTTCTCTATGGCTACACCTTC. The chain recombines TRBV2 with TRBJ1-2; possibly TRBD1 for D (6 bases). Per germline, CDR1 SNHLY and CDR2 FYNNEI. CDR3 length: 16 residues. Trimming took 3 bases from V and 4 from J, leaving 18 bases between them.

This chain links TRBV2 with TRBJ1-5; 8 positions match TRBD1. The junction had 3 bases not matched to a gene; V was cut back by 6 bases and J by 2 bases. CDR3 size: 14 residues. Germline CDR1 and CDR2: SNHLY and FYNNEI. Here the CDR3 reads CASRPDRGNQPQHF. CDR3 in DNA: TGTGCCAGCAGACCGGACAGGGGCAATCAGCCCCAGCATTTT.

The chain has TRBV18 and TRBJ1-5; D remains ambiguous. The CDR3 sequence is 13 residues long. The V gene lost 3 bases and the J gene lost 4 bases, with 7 bases spanning the gap. Germline CDR1 and CDR2: KGHSH and LQKENI. As DNA, the CDR3 is TGTGCCAGCTCACCGGGCAGGAATCAGCCCCAGCATTTT. It specifies CASSPGRNQPQHF.

This clone has just a few counts. The chain uses TRBV7-9 and TRBJ1-2, with 9 bases matching TRBD1. V trimming: 5 bases; J trimming: 6 bases; junction bases outside the gene matches: 10. Germline lookup yields CDR1 SEHNR and CDR2 FQNEAQ (reference sequence). CDR3 size: 15 residues. The CDR3 nucleotides read TGTGCCAGCAGCCCCGCCGGGACAGGGCTCAATGGCTACACCTTC. It specifies CASSPAGTGLNGYTF.

This clone was found once. V gene TRBV18 combines with J gene TRBJ2-7, with 9 bases matching TRBD1. Germline CDR1 KGHSH, CDR2 LQKENI. This CDR3 contains 14 residues. Trimming took 5 bases from V and 0 from J; bases not matched to a gene: 2. The CDR3 DNA reads as TGTGCCAGCTCAGGGGACAGGGCCTCCTACGAGCAGTACTTC. This encodes CASSGDRASYEQYF.

V is TRBV15 and J is TRBJ1-6; the D gene is possibly TRBD1 (5 bases). The CDR3 has 12 residues. CDR1 and CDR2 from the germline V gene are LNHNV and YYDKDF (reference sequence). Trimming pared 6 bases from V and 9 bases from J, leaving 9 bases between. Here the CDR3 DNA reads TGTGCCACCAGGGACAAGAGTTCACCCCTCCACTTT. This sequence encodes CATRDKSSPLHF.

This rearrangement joins TRBV25-1 to TRBJ1-2; D possibly corresponds to TRBD1 (6 bases). The CDR3 consists of 14 residues. CDR1 is MGHDK, CDR2 SYGVNS, per germline. V was shortened by 3 bases and J by 1 base, with 9 bases between the two germline ends. In nucleotides, the CDR3 is TGTGCCAGCAGTGACAGGGGCTTTAACTATGGCTACACCTTC. This gives the protein CASSDRGFNYGYTF.

V usage is TRBV13 and J usage is TRBJ2-1; 12 bases agree with TRBD2. Germline V gene data show CDR1 as PRHDT and CDR2 as FYEKMQ (reference sequence). The V gene end was trimmed by 4 bases and the J gene end by 5 bases; junction bases not matched to a gene: 6. The length of the CDR3 is 16 residues. CDR3 region: CASSSLAGGMDNEQFF. CDR3 coding DNA: TGTGCCAGCAGCTCACTAGCGGGGGGTATGGACAATGAGCAGTTCTTC.

The CDR3 DNA sequence: TGTGCCAGCTCACCTCAGGACAGGGTGGATTACTACGAGCAGTACTTC. It encodes CASSPQDRVDYYEQYF. The rearrangement joins TRBV18 to TRBJ2-7; the match to TRBD1 covers 8 bases. From germline, CDR1 is KGHSH and CDR2 LQKENI. Trimming cost V 3 bases and J 3 bases; bases outside gene matches: 10. This CDR3 spans 16 amino acids.

The chain employs TRBV27 and TRBJ2-7; 8 nucleotides match TRBD1. In germline, CDR1 is MNHEY, CDR2 SMNVEV (reference sequence). V trimming: 5 bases; J trimming: 2 bases; junction bases outside the gene matches: 8. This CDR3 region has 15 residues. CDR3 DNA: TGTGCCAGCAGTACTCCCAGGGGGCGAGCCTACGAGCAGTACTTC. This translates into CASSTPRGRAYEQYF.

The rearrangement joins TRBV6-4 to TRBJ2-1, with D possibly TRBD1 on 6 matching bases. This CDR3 has 14 residues. V was trimmed by 5 bases and J by 8 bases, leaving 16 bases between them. The germline gives CDR1 MRHNA, CDR2 SNTAGT. As DNA, the CDR3 is TGTGCCAGCAGTCCCAGGGGAACAAGCGATGAGCAGTTCTTC. Its protein is CASSPRGTSDEQFF.

The gene calls are TRBV29-1 and TRBJ1-2; 8 positions agree with TRBD1. There are 12 residues in the CDR3. Per germline, CDR1 SQVTM and CDR2 ANQGSEA. Unmatched junction bases numbered 3, after V lost 4 bases and J lost 5 bases. The CDR3 here is CSVATGVYGYTF. In DNA form, the CDR3 reads TGCAGCGTTGCGACAGGGGTGTATGGCTACACCTTC.

The chain is built from TRBV5-6 and TRBJ1-2, with D unresolved. V shed 1 base and J shed 0 bases, with 10 bases lying between them. The CDR3 totals 15 residues. Germline V lookup: CDR1 SGHDT, CDR2 YYEEEE. The CDR3, as DNA: TGTGCCAGCAGCTTGAGTGAGGGATCTAACTATGGCTACACCTTC. Protein sequence: CASSLSEGSNYGYTF.

The CDR3 coding sequence is TGCGCCAGCAGCCATTTCGGACTAGCGGGGATGGGCACAGATACGCAGTATTTT. Protein sequence: CASSHFGLAGMGTDTQYF. V is TRBV4-1 and J is TRBJ2-3; 12 bases are a match to TRBD2. The CDR3 is 18 residues long. V trimming: 3 bases; J trimming: 1 base; junction bases outside the gene matches: 8. Germline V lookup: CDR1 MGHRA, CDR2 YSYEKL.

The CDR3 region has the DNA TGTGCCAGCAGTGACTCGATGGGAGTATATGGCTACACCTTC. Translated, it gives CASSDSMGVYGYTF. V gene TRBV6-4 combines with J gene TRBJ1-2; no definite D call. The germline gives CDR1 MRHNA, CDR2 SNTAGT. Trimming removed 0 bases at V and 5 bases at J, with 10 bases between. CDR3 length: 14 amino acids.

This clone has only a few counts. The chain combines TRBV7-2 with TRBJ1-2; 9 nucleotides match TRBD1. Germline values: CDR1 SGHTA, CDR2 FQGNSA. There are 15 residues in the CDR3. V trimming: 4 bases; J trimming: 8 bases; junction bases outside the gene matches: 11. The CDR3 nucleotides read TGTGCCAGCAGCTCCTCCATAACACAGGGGGCGGGCTACACCTTC. This encodes CASSSSITQGAGYTF.

This sequence joins TRBV19 and TRBJ2-7, with TRBD1 matching 11 bases. V lost 5 bases, J lost 2 bases, and 5 bases stayed unmatched. This CDR3 comprises 15 residues. Germline loops: CDR1 LNHDA, CDR2 SQIVND (reference sequence). The DNA of the CDR3 is TGTGCCAGTAGTGCCGGGACAGGGGGGACCTACGAGCAGTACTTC. Amino acids: CASSAGTGGTYEQYF.

This chain joins TRBV5-1 and TRBJ1-1; D may be TRBD1 (5 bases). There are 15 residues in the CDR3. The V gene lost 3 bases and the J gene lost 4 bases, with 16 bases spanning the gap. CDR1 SGHRS and CDR2 YFSETQ come from the germline V gene. Written as DNA, the CDR3 is TGCGCCAGCAGCTGGGCAGGGCAGGGTGGCACTGAAGCTTTCTTT. Its translation is CASSWAGQGGTEAFF.

The rearrangement links TRBV9 to TRBJ1-2, with 7 bases matching TRBD1. After removal of 4 bases from V and 2 bases from J, the junction contained 11 bases not matched to a gene. Germline V gene lookup returns CDR1 SGDLS and CDR2 YYNGEE. This CDR3 has 16 amino acids. DNA of the CDR3: TGTGCCAGCAGCCCTGGGGACAGCCCCTTAAACTATGGCTACACCTTC. It codes for CASSPGDSPLNYGYTF.

This chain uses TRBV19 with TRBJ2-2; TRBD1 matches at 8 bases. This CDR3 contains 16 residues. After removal of 3 bases from V and 3 bases from J, the junction contained 6 bases not matched to a gene. CDR1 is LNHDA, CDR2 SQIVND, per germline (reference sequence). The CDR3 nucleotides read TGTGCCAGTAGTATTTCGACAGGGGAGTACACCGGGGAGCTGTTTTTT. Its translation is CASSISTGEYTGELFF.

The V call is TRBV5-1, the J call TRBJ2-1; TRBD1 matches 8 bases. Germline assignment: CDR1 SGHRS and CDR2 YFSETQ. V dropped 5 bases and J dropped 3; count of bases not matched to a gene: 4. This CDR3 is built from 14 residues. This CDR3 is CASRSQGVYNEQFF. In DNA, the CDR3 is TGCGCCAGCAGGTCACAGGGGGTCTACAATGAGCAGTTCTTC.

V gene TRBV6-1 combines with J gene TRBJ1-4; unclear D gene. V was trimmed by 6 bases and J by 7 bases, leaving 12 bases between them. CDR3 length: 13 residues. Per germline, CDR1 MNHNS and CDR2 SASEGT. As DNA, the CDR3 is TGTGCCAGCAGCCTTAGGGAGAGTGAAAAACTGTTTTTT. It translates to CASSLRESEKLFF.

The rearrangement links TRBV2 to TRBJ2-7, with a possible D match to TRBD1 (6 bases). The CDR3 spans 13 residues. Germline CDR1 and CDR2: SNHLY and FYNNEI. Trimming took 6 bases from V and 4 from J, leaving 13 bases between them. CDR3 in amino acids: CASSGRGLYEQYF. CDR3 sequence (DNA): TGTGCCAGCAGCGGCAGGGGTCTGTACGAGCAGTACTTC.

The rearrangement uses TRBV6-5 and TRBJ1-1, with D perhaps matching TRBD1 (6 bases). Trimming took off 1 base at V and 4 bases at J, with 16 bases between the two ends. This CDR3 contains 16 residues. Germline values: CDR1 MNHEY, CDR2 SVGAGI. CDR3 DNA sequence: TGTGCCAGCAGTTACTACAGGGCAAGGCGGACCACTGAAGCTTTCTTT. It is translated as CASSYYRARRTTEAFF.